The 28 T cell receptor beta chains listed next were all sequenced from one sample in a study of blood T cell repertoires in COVID-19. TCRdb's copy holds only in-frame clones and misses some; the assay was immunoSEQ multiplex PCR. The table includes tens of thousands of clones, approximately 91% detected once. The material sequenced was peripheral blood. The receptors derive from a human donor with active COVID-19. The donor label of this sample is uncertain.

In nucleotides, the CDR3 is TGTGCCAGCAGCTTACTAGCGGAGTCCTACGAGCAGTACTTC. This gives the protein CASSLLAESYEQYF. The chain carries TRBV11-3 and TRBJ2-7; TRBD2 aligns across 7 bases. J lost 1 base, V lost 2 bases, and 2 bases had no gene match. The length of the CDR3 is 14 residues. In germline, CDR1 is SGHNT, CDR2 YENEEA.

The V call is TRBV28, the J call TRBJ2-3; 8 positions match TRBD2. Germline-derived CDR1 and CDR2 are MDHEN and SYDVKM. This CDR3 region has 15 residues. V was pared by 2 bases and J by 4 bases, with 5 bases of the junction left unmatched. The CDR3 region has the DNA TGTGCCAGCAGTTTAATCGCGGGAGGTCCAGATACGCAGTATTTT. Amino acid sequence: CASSLIAGGPDTQYF.

The chain combines TRBV19 with TRBJ2-5, with 10 bases aligning to TRBD2. There are 14 residues in the CDR3. The ends lost 5 bases at V and 3 bases at J; junction bases unmatched: 3. Per the germline V gene, CDR1 is LNHDA and CDR2 is SQIVND (reference sequence). The CDR3, as DNA: TGTGCCAGTAGTGGGACTAGCGCCAAAGAGACCCAGTACTTC. Translated: CASSGTSAKETQYF.

This chain joins TRBV21-1 and TRBJ1-1; the table's D gene call, TRBD1, was not cross checked with the DNA. TRBV21-1 is given as a pseudogene. The CDR3 is 12 residues long. The CDR3 sequence: CASSASGTEAFF. DNA for the CDR3: TGTGCCAGCAGCGCCTCCGGGACAGAAGCTTTCTTT.

As regards this clone: The sample contains more than one DNA sequence encoding this CDR3. The chain couples TRBV6-6 to TRBJ2-1, with TRBD1 as a possible D gene (5 bases). CDR1 MNHNY and CDR2 SVGAGI come from the germline V gene (reference sequence). Trimming stripped 4 bases from V and 6 bases from J, with 7 bases between. This CDR3 spans 12 amino acids. The CDR3, as DNA: TGTGCCAGCAGTTCCCAGGGCAATGAGCAGTTCTTC. Translated, it gives CASSSQGNEQFF.

This chain uses TRBV12-5 with TRBJ2-1; tentatively, D is TRBD2 (6 bases). The length of the CDR3 is 15 residues. Germline lookup yields CDR1 LGHNT and CDR2 FRNRAP. The V end lost 8 bases, the J end lost 4 bases, and 18 bases lay between the germline ends. CDR3 bases: TGTGCTAGTCTCCGCGGGACTCCCCCTTACAATGAGCAGTTCTTC. This encodes CASLRGTPPYNEQFF.

CDR3 residues: CASSPSVNFPDTQYF. The CDR3 nucleotides read TGCGCCAGTTCCCCTAGCGTAAACTTTCCAGATACGCAGTATTTT. This sequence joins TRBV5-1 and TRBJ2-3, with D possibly matching TRBD2 (6 bases). Deletions cut 8 bases from V and 4 bases from J, with 20 bases between. CDR3 size: 15 residues. Germline V gene data show CDR1 as SGHRS and CDR2 as YFSETQ.

V and J are TRBV7-9 and TRBJ2-1; D not certain. Germline CDR1 is SEHNR and CDR2 is FQNEAQ (reference sequence). V gave up 3 bases and J gave up 4 bases, with 7 bases separating them. The CDR3 contains 13 residues. The CDR3 bases are TGTGCCAGCAGCTTCGTCGAGTACAATGAGCAGTTCTTC. Its protein product is CASSFVEYNEQFF.

The rearrangement links TRBV9 to TRBJ2-7; 7 bases match TRBD2. V was clipped by 0 bases and J by 2 bases; unmatched bases: 5. The CDR3 is 15 residues long. Germline V lookup: CDR1 SGDLS, CDR2 YYNGEE. The CDR3 nucleotides are TGTGCCAGCAGCGTAGGGTCTAGCGGCCCCTACGAGCAGTACTTC. Protein sequence: CASSVGSSGPYEQYF.

The genes are TRBV19 and TRBJ2-3; a possible D gene is TRBD2 (5 bases). This CDR3 region has 14 residues. Trimming took off 5 bases at V and 2 bases at J, with 11 bases between the two ends. The germline V gene encodes CDR1 LNHDA and CDR2 SQIVND (reference sequence). The CDR3: CASSQPGNTDTQYF. In nucleotides, the CDR3 is TGTGCCAGTAGTCAGCCGGGAAACACAGATACGCAGTATTTT.

This chain joins TRBV5-1 and TRBJ2-1; the match to TRBD2 covers 8 bases. Trimming at V came to 2 bases and at J to 6 bases, leaving 13 bases not matched to a gene. The length of the CDR3 is 17 residues. Germline CDR1 is SGHRS and CDR2 is YFSETQ. This chain's CDR3 is CASSFTIREGEVNEQFF. In nucleotides, the CDR3 is TGCGCCAGCAGCTTTACAATACGGGAGGGAGAGGTCAATGAGCAGTTCTTC.

V gene TRBV3-1 (or the pseudogene TRBV3-2) combines with J gene TRBJ2-1; 8 bases are shared with TRBD1. Germline CDR1 is LGHDT and CDR2 is YNNKEL (reference sequence). The trim removed 4 bases at V and 6 bases at J, leaving 5 bases unmatched. This CDR3 comprises 14 residues. CDR3 coding DNA: TGTGCCAGCAGCCCGCGGGACAGGCTCAATGAGCAGTTCTTC. Its protein product is CASSPRDRLNEQFF.

The chain joins TRBV6-4 to TRBJ2-7; 12 bases align to TRBD1. Germline lookup yields CDR1 MRHNA and CDR2 SNTAGT. This CDR3 has 15 residues. V lost 7 bases and J lost 4; bases outside the gene matches: 8. The DNA of the CDR3 is TGTGCCAGCAAAACCGGGACAGGGGGCAAGTACGAGCAGTACTTC. Encoded protein: CASKTGTGGKYEQYF.

This clone has only a few counts. The chain has TRBV19 and TRBJ1-2; D ambiguous. Germline V gene data show CDR1 as LNHDA and CDR2 as SQIVND (reference sequence). V was cut by 6 bases and J by 8 bases, with 13 bases left in between. The CDR3 runs 12 residues. The CDR3 DNA reads as TGTGCCAGTAGCCCAGACGGGTGGGGCTACACCTTC. This translates into CASSPDGWGYTF.

This clone appeared once. This chain connects TRBV20-1 to TRBJ1-5, with 7 bases identical to TRBD1. The germline V gene has CDR1 DFQATT and CDR2 SNEGSKA (reference sequence). The CDR3 contains 15 residues. V trimming: 3 bases; J trimming: 1 base; junction bases outside the gene matches: 6. CDR3 DNA: TGCAGTGCTAGTTCAGGGGGGTCGAGCAATCAGCCCCAGCATTTT. Translating gives CSASSGGSSNQPQHF.

V gene TRBV6-2 or TRBV6-3 combines with J gene TRBJ2-1, with D uncertain. Germline V CDR1 and CDR2: MNHEY, SVGEGT. Trimming took off 0 bases at V and 6 bases at J, with 9 bases between the two ends. The CDR3 is 14 amino acids. In DNA form, the CDR3 reads TGTGCCAGCAGTTACTCGACCAGCGCCAATGAGCAGTTCTTC. It codes for CASSYSTSANEQFF.

V gene TRBV7-7 combines with J gene TRBJ2-1; 7 bases match TRBD2. Germline CDR1 is SSHAT and CDR2 is FNYEAQ (reference sequence). The CDR3 totals 14 residues. The junction had 7 bases not matched to a gene; V was cut back by 5 bases and J by 6 bases. The CDR3 spells CASSPAGGGNEQFF. CDR3 coding DNA: TGTGCCAGCAGCCCGGCGGGCGGGGGCAATGAGCAGTTCTTC.

CDR3 bases: TGCGCCAGCAGCCGCCAAACAGGTCTCTATGGCTACACCTTC. Amino acid sequence: CASSRQTGLYGYTF. The rearrangement joins TRBV4-3 to TRBJ1-2, with a possible D match to TRBD1 (5 bases). V lost 4 bases and J 4 bases, leaving 13 bases between the germline ends. The germline CDR1 and CDR2 sequences are LGHNA and YSLEER. The CDR3 runs to 14 residues.

This chain links TRBV4-3 with TRBJ2-1, with D perhaps TRBD1 (6 bases). With 0 bases removed from V and 1 base from J, the gap between germline ends came to 13 bases. Germline V gene sequence: CDR1 LGHNA, CDR2 YSLEER. The CDR3 contains 17 residues. CDR3 DNA: TGCGCCAGCAGCCAAGATTGGGGGCCGCTTTCCTACAATGAGCAGTTCTTC. Encoded protein: CASSQDWGPLSYNEQFF.

The chain links TRBV18 to TRBJ2-1, with TRBD2 matching 7 bases. Germline V gene sequence: CDR1 KGHSH, CDR2 LQKENI. Trimming at V came to 6 bases and at J to 12 bases, leaving 8 bases not matched to a gene. This CDR3 is 12 amino acids long. The CDR3 DNA is TGTGCCAGCTCCCCCCGACTAGCCTCGCAGTTCTTC. This translates into CASSPRLASQFF.

The J gene is TRBJ2-2, the V gene TRBV14; no reliable D call. CDR1 and CDR2 from the germline V gene are SGHDN and FVKESK. Trimming shortened V by 0 bases and J by 7 bases, and 9 bases separated the two germline ends. This CDR3 has 14 residues. CDR3 loop: CASSQDRSYGELFF. CDR3 DNA: TGTGCCAGCAGCCAAGATCGTAGCTACGGGGAGCTGTTTTTT.

This chain uses TRBV10-2 with TRBJ1-2; 8 positions match TRBD1. CDR1 is WSHSY and CDR2 is SAAADI in the germline V gene. The CDR3 spans 15 residues. Unmatched junction bases numbered 11, after V lost 10 bases and J lost 1 base. The CDR3 protein is CATAPGTGSNYGYTF. For the CDR3, the DNA is TGCGCCACCGCCCCCGGGACAGGCAGTAACTATGGCTACACCTTC.

This clone appeared once. This chain joins TRBV3-1 (or the pseudogene TRBV3-2) and TRBJ2-2, with TRBD2 matching 10 bases. The CDR3 sequence is 16 residues long. V lost 3 bases, J lost 2 bases, and 3 bases stayed unmatched. The germline V gene has CDR1 LGHDT and CDR2 YNNKEL (reference sequence). The chain's CDR3 is CASSQGLALNTGELFF. The CDR3 nucleotides are TGTGCCAGCAGCCAGGGACTAGCGCTAAACACCGGGGAGCTGTTTTTT.

The chain carries TRBV7-9 and TRBJ1-1, with D uncertain. With 1 base removed from V and 3 bases from J, the gap between germline ends came to 9 bases. The germline gives CDR1 SEHNR, CDR2 FQNEAQ (reference sequence). The CDR3 has 14 amino acids. CDR3 in DNA: TGTGCCAGCAGCTTAGATCCGGCGGACACTGAAGCTTTCTTT. Translated: CASSLDPADTEAFF.

The rearrangement links TRBV15 to TRBJ2-7, with D perhaps matching TRBD1 (6 bases). Deletions cut 5 bases from V and 6 bases from J, with 20 bases between. The CDR3 sequence is 15 residues long. Germline lookup yields CDR1 LNHNV and CDR2 YYDKDF (reference sequence). CDR3 residues: CATSVTGQQRREQYF. The CDR3 nucleotides read TGTGCCACCAGCGTAACCGGACAGCAAAGACGCGAGCAGTACTTC.

The chain has TRBV19 and TRBJ1-3; D is undetermined. CDR3 length: 14 amino acids. Germline-derived CDR1 and CDR2 are LNHDA and SQIVND (reference sequence). Trimming removed 7 bases from V and 2 bases from J, with 12 bases in between. The CDR3 DNA follows: TGTGCCAGTAATCTGGGCCCCGCTGGAAACACCATATATTTT. Translating gives CASNLGPAGNTIYF.

The chain combines TRBV5-6 with TRBJ1-5; D gene unclear. There are 15 residues in the CDR3. Trimming shortened V by 0 bases and J by 5 bases, and 12 bases separated the two germline ends. CDR1 is SGHDT, CDR2 YYEEEE, per germline. The DNA of the CDR3 is TGTGCCAGCAGCTTGGGTTCGGCCGGAGATCAGCCCCAGCATTTT. This encodes CASSLGSAGDQPQHF. Full variable domain (remainder filled in from reference TRBV5-6 and TRBJ1-5): DAGVTQSPTHLIKTRGQQVTLRCSPKSGHDTVSWYQQALGQGPQFIFQYYEEEERQRGNFPDRFSGHQFPNYSSELNVNALLLGDSALYLCASSLGSAGDQPQHFGDGTRLSIL.

CDR3 DNA: TGTGCCAGCAGTTACAGTTTAGGCACAGATACGCAGTATTTT. Translation gives CASSYSLGTDTQYF. The rearrangement uses TRBV6-5 and TRBJ2-3, with D hard to call. V was pared by 2 bases and J by 1 base, with 7 bases between. This CDR3 is built from 14 residues. Looked up from germline, CDR1 is MNHEY and CDR2 is SVGAGI.